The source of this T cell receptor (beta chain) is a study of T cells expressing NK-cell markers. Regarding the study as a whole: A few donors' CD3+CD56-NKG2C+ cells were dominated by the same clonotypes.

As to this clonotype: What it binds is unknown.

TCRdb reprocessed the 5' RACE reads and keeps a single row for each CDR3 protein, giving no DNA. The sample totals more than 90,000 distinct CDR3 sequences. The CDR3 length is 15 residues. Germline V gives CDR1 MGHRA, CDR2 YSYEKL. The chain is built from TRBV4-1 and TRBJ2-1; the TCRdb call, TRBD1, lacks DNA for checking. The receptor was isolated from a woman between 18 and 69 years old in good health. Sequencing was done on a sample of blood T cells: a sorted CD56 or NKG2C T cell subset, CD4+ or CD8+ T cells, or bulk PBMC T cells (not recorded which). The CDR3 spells CASSLSRGRENEQFF.